This T cell receptor beta chain was identified during a study of T cell responses to AZD1222 COVID-19 vaccine. The data were produced by immunoSEQ multiplex PCR, yet TCRdb's version contains in-frame clones alone and is incomplete. The sample lists roughly 120,000 clones; around 90% were seen once. Per germline, CDR1 SGHTA and CDR2 FQGNSA. The CDR3 contains 15 residues. Trimming took 5 bases from V and 5 from J; bases not matched to a gene: 7. The chain recombines TRBV7-2 with TRBJ1-5; 9 nucleotides align to TRBD1. This material consisted of peripheral blood, taken on day 0 of AZD1222 vaccination. The clonotype originates from an adult in good health. For the CDR3, the DNA is TGTGCCAGCAGCCTCAGATGGACAGGGGATCAGCCCCAGCATTTT. It encodes CASSLRWTGDQPQHF.